This is a list of T cell receptor beta chains from one sample in a study of PD-L1 blockade in urothelial cancer. The protocol was immunoSEQ multiplex PCR, while the TCRdb copy is restricted to in-frame clones and leaves out a portion. The sample records 120,000 or so clones, more than 70% being singletons. The input for sequencing was PBMCs, taken around atezolizumab (anti-PD-L1) treatment. The receptors here all came from a man between 45 and 60 years old with urothelial cancer. Both conserved end residues are part of each CDR3. A D gene is named only where the DNA matches it firmly. A row's size may be missing; if present it is once, few, many or a size class.

once	TRBJ2-2	TRBV4-2	.	CASSRRSGANTGELFF	TGTGCCAGCAGCCGCCGGAGTGGGGCTAACACCGGGGAGCTGTTTTTT
.	TRBJ1-3	TRBV18	.	CASSPNSSGNTIYF	TGTGCCAGCTCACCCAACAGCTCTGGAAACACCATATATTTT
.	TRBJ1-5	TRBV2	.	CASSPTGLRINQPQHF	TGTGCCAGCAGCCCAACAGGGCTCAGGATCAATCAGCCCCAGCATTTT
.	TRBJ1-3	TRBV18	.	CASSPQWALGSGNTIYF	TGTGCCAGCTCACCACAATGGGCCTTAGGATCTGGAAACACCATATATTTT
.	TRBJ2-5	TRBV5-1	.	CASSLGQAQETQYF	TGCGCCAGCAGCTTGGGTCAGGCCCAAGAGACCCAGTACTTC
.	TRBJ2-7	TRBV30	.	CAWSHGGGTYEQYF	TGTGCCTGGAGCCACGGAGGCGGGACCTACGAGCAGTACTTC
.	TRBJ2-5	TRBV7-2	TRBD1	CASSPPTGMGETQYF	TGTGCCAGCAGCCCGCCGACAGGGATGGGGGAGACCCAGTACTTC
.	TRBJ1-1	TRBV6-1	.	CASSRQTNTEAFF	TGTGCCAGCAGTAGACAGACTAACACTGAAGCTTTCTTT
.	TRBJ2-3	TRBV2	TRBD2	CASRYGSGRTDTQYF	TGTGCCAGCAGGTACGGTAGCGGGAGGACCGATACGCAGTATTTT
.	TRBJ2-3	TRBV30	.	CAWSNSLSTDTQYF	TGTGCCTGGAGCAACAGTCTAAGCACAGATACGCAGTATTTT
.	TRBJ1-5	TRBV19	.	CASSKFSGGFDQPQHF	TGTGCCAGTAGTAAGTTCAGTGGAGGGTTTGATCAGCCCCAGCATTTT
.	TRBJ1-6	TRBV16	.	CASSQLGQGTSPLHF	TGTGCCAGCAGCCAATTGGGCCAGGGGACTTCACCCCTCCACTTT
.	TRBJ2-7	TRBV2	TRBD1	CASSVAGGSYEQYF	TGTGCCAGCAGTGTGGCAGGGGGATCCTACGAGCAGTACTTC
.	TRBJ1-2	TRBV5-8	.	CASSVRDTAYGYTF	TGTGCCAGCAGCGTCCGGGACACCGCCTATGGCTACACCTTC